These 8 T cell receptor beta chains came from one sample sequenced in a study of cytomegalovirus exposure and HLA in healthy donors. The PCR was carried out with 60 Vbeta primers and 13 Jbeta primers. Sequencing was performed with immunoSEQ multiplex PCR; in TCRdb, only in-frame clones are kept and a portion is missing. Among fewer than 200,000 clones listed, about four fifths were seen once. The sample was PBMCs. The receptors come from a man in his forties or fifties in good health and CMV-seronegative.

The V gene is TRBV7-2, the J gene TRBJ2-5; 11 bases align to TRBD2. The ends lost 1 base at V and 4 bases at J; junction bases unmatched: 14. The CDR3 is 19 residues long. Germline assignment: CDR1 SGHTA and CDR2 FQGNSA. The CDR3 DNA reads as TGTGCCAGCAGCTTAGAGTTTGCTAGCGGGAGGCCCAGACGAGAGACCCAGTACTTC. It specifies CASSLEFASGRPRRETQYF.

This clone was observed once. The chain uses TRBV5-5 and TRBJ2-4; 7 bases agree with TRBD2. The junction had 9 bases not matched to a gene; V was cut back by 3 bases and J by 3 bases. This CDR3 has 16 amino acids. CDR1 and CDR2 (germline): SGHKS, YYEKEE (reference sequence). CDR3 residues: CASSWGGDVGKNIQYF. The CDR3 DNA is TGTGCCAGCAGCTGGGGGGGGGATGTGGGCAAAAACATTCAGTACTTC.

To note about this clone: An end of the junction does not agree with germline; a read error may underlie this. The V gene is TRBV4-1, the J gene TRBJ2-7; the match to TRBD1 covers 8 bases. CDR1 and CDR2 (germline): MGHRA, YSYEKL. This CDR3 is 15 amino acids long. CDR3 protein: CAGSQGQGSSYEQYF. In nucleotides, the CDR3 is TGCGCCGGCAGCCAAGGACAGGGAAGCTCCTACGAGCAGTACTTC.

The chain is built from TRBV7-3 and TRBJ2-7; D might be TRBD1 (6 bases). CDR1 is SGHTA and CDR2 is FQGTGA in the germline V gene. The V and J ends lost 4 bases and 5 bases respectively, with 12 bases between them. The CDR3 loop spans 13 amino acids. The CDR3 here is CASSSTGLHEQYF. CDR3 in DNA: TGTGCCAGCAGCTCGACAGGTCTCCACGAGCAGTACTTC.

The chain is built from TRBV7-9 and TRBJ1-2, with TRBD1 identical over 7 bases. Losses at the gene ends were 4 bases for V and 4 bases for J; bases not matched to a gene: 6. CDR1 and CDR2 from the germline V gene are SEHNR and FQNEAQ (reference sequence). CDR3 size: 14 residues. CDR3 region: CASSSYRDSYGYTF. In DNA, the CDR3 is TGTGCCAGCAGCTCTTACCGGGACAGCTATGGCTACACCTTC.

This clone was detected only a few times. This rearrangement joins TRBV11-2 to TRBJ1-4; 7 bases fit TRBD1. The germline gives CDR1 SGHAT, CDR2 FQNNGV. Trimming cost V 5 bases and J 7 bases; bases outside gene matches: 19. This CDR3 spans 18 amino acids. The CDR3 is CASSGIGYTGEESEKLFF. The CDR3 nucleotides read TGTGCCAGCAGCGGCATTGGCTACACAGGGGAAGAGAGTGAAAAACTGTTTTTT.

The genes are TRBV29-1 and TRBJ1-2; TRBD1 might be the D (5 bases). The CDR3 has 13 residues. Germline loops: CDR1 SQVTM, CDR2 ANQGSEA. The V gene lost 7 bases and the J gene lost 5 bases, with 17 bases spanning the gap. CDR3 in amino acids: CSALGGWLYGYTF. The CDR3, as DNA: TGCAGCGCCCTTGGGGGGTGGCTATATGGCTACACCTTC.

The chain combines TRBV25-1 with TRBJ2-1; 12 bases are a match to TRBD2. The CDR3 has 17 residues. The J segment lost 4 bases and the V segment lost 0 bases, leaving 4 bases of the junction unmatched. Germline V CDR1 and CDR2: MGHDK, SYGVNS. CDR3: CASSEYRGTSGYNEQFF. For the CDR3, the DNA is TGTGCCAGCAGTGAATATAGGGGGACTAGCGGGTACAATGAGCAGTTCTTC.